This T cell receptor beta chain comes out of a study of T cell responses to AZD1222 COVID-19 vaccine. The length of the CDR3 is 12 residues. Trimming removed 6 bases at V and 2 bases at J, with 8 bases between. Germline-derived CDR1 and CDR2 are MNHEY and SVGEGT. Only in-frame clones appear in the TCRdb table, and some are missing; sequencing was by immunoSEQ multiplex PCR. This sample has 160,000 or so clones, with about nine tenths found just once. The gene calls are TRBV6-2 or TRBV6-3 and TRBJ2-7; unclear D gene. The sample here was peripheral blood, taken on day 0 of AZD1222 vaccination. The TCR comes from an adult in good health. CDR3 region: CASSFFPYEQYF. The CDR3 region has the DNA TGTGCCAGCAGCTTCTTCCCCTACGAGCAGTACTTC.